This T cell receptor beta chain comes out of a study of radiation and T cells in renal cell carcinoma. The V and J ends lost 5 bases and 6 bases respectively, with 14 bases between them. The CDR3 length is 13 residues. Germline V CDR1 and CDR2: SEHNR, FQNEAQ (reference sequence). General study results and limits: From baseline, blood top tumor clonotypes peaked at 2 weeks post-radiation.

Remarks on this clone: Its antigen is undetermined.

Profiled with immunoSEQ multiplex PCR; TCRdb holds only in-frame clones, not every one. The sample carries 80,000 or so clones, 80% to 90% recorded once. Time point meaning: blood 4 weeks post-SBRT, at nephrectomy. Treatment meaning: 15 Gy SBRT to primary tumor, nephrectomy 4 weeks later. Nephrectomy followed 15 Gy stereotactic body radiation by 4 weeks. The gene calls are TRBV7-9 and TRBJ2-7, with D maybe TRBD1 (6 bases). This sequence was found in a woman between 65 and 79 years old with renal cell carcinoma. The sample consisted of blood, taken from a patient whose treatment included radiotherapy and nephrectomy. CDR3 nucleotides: TGTGCCAGCAGCAAGCAGGGGTTTAGCGAGCAGTACTTC. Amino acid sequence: CASSKQGFSEQYF. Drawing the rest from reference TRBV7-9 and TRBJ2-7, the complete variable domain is DTGVSQNPRHKITKRGQNVTFRCDPISEHNRLYWYRQTLGQGPEFLTYFQNEAQLEKSRLLSDRFSAERPKGSFSTLEIQRTEQGDSAMYLCASSKQGFSEQYFGPGTRLTVT.